This TCR beta chain comes out of a study of response to subunit inactivated influenza vaccine. General study points: With each seasonal influenza vaccination, the authors suggested, few new T cells are recruited.

TCRdb itself ran the RT-PCR reads through MiXCR, one entry per CDR3 protein. The profile covers 550,000 to 800,000 distinct CDR3 sequences, with approximately 15% appearing a single time and around 7% taken by the ten largest. A word on this clonotype: Its specificity is unknown.

V lost 7 bases, J lost 6 bases, and 6 bases stayed unmatched. This CDR3 region has 14 residues. Per germline, CDR1 MNHNS and CDR2 SASEGT. V gene TRBV6-1 combines with J gene TRBJ2-1; the match to TRBD2 covers 10 bases. This clonotype originated in a man aged 45 to 65 who received an inactivated influenza vaccine. Here the sequenced sample was PBMCs from blood, taken approximately 15 days before vaccination. The CDR3 reads CASKGSGRANEQFF. Here the CDR3 DNA reads TGTGCCAGCAAGGGAAGCGGGAGGGCCAATGAGCAGTTCTTC.